Shown below are 4 T cell receptor beta chains from a single sample sequenced in a study of T cell clonality in common variable immunodeficiency. Profiled with immunoSEQ multiplex PCR; TCRdb holds only in-frame clones, not every one. The data show about 34,000 clones, with none appearing a single time. Material: peripheral blood mononuclear cells. These receptors all come from a person aged 18 to 70 in good health.

The sample holds many counts of this clone. The read finishes 3 residues shy of the CDR3 end, and the germline J gene is used to complete it. J is TRBJ2-3 and V is TRBV19; tentatively, D is TRBD1 (5 bases). The CDR3 length is 13 residues. Germline CDR1 reads LNHDA; CDR2 reads SQIVND (reference sequence). Trimming removed 9 bases from V and 2 bases from J, with 12 bases in between. The DNA read from the CDR3 is TGTGCCAGGGGGCTCCGAATCACAGATACG. Its translation: CARGLRITDT. The complete CDR3 sequence is CARGLRITDTQYF.

Many counts were recorded for this clone. Read coverage stops 3 residues before the CDR3 terminus; the germline J gene supplies the remainder. The chain links TRBV19 to TRBJ2-5; the match to TRBD2 covers 13 bases. V was pared by 6 bases and J by 4 bases, with 5 bases of the junction left unmatched. The length of the CDR3 is 15 residues. The germline V gene encodes CDR1 LNHDA and CDR2 SQIVND (reference sequence). CDR3 bases read: TGTGCCAGTAGCCCTAGGACTAGCGGGAGAGAGACC. This gives the protein CASSPRTSGRET. The whole CDR3 sequence reads CASSPRTSGRETQYF.

This clone was seen ten or more times. Partial CDR3 DNA: TGCAGTGCCAGATACTTTTTGAGGGTAGGAGATCTAGCCAAAAACATT. This codes for CSARYFLRVGDLAKNI. The full-length CDR3 reads as CSARYFLRVGDLAKNIQYF. The J gene is TRBJ2-4, the V gene TRBV20-1; TRBD2 is a possible D gene (5 bases). The read terminates 3 residues before the CDR3 end, so the remaining end is supplied by the germline J gene. Between the trimmed V and J ends, which lost 6 bases and 0 bases, there was a span of 27 bases. There are 19 residues in the CDR3. Per germline, CDR1 DFQATT and CDR2 SNEGSKA (reference sequence).

This clone was recorded many times. The CDR3 end lies 3 residues beyond the end of the read and is filled in from the germline J gene. This chain links TRBV18 with TRBJ1-1, with TRBD1 as a possible D gene (5 bases). The CDR3 is 14 amino acids. Trimming shortened V by 4 bases and J by 7 bases, and 16 bases separated the two germline ends. Germline CDR1 and CDR2: KGHSH and LQKENI. CDR3 DNA, as far as it was read: TGTGCCAGCTCACTAGCCCCGAGGCAGGGTGAA. As protein: CASSLAPRQGE. The complete CDR3 sequence is CASSLAPRQGEAFF.